A selection of T cell receptor beta chains follows, all from one sample in a study of blood T cells in healthy people across ages. One entry per CDR3 protein results from TCRdb running MiXCR on the 5' RACE reads. This table holds 1.8 million or so distinct CDR3 sequences, around 42% found once. Sequenced material: blood. Every receptor here comes from a human donor in good health. Each CDR3 is given with its conserved first and last residue. A D gene is named only where the DNA matches it firmly. Clone size, where shown, is once, few, many, or a class for clones that have expanded.

v_call,cdr3_length,clone_size,d_call,j_call,cdr3_nt,cdr3_aa
TRBV2,14,few,TRBD1,TRBJ1-2,TGTGCCAGCACCGCCGACAGGGGATACTATGGCTACACCTTC,CASTADRGYYGYTF
TRBV20-1,14,few,TRBD1,TRBJ2-7,TGCAGTGCCGAGGCGGGACAGGGCCCATACGAGCAGTACTTC,CSAEAGQGPYEQYF
TRBV29-1,12,.,.,TRBJ2-5,TGCAGCGTTGGTCGGCTCCAAGAGACCCAGTACTTC,CSVGRLQETQYF
TRBV18,15,.,.,TRBJ2-7,TGTGCCAGCTCACCGGTAGGACCCAACCTCTACGAGCAGTACTTC,CASSPVGPNLYEQYF
TRBV4-1,21,.,TRBD2,TRBJ2-6,TGCGCCAGCAGCCCGAGTTCAGGGACTAGCGGGGTTAGCTCTGGGGCCAACGTCCTGACTTTC,CASSPSSGTSGVSSGANVLTF
TRBV10-3,14,.,.,TRBJ2-3,TGTGCCATCAGTGAGCCGGCCCCGCGGGATACGCAGTATTTT,CAISEPAPRDTQYF
TRBV7-2,17,.,TRBD2,TRBJ2-5,TGTGCCAGCAGCTCGCAGTGGACTAGCGGGCGGGGAGAGACCCAGTACTTC,CASSSQWTSGRGETQYF
TRBV7-9,15,.,TRBD1,TRBJ2-1,TGTGCCAGCAGCTTAAACAACAGGGGAAACAATGAGCAGTTCTTC,CASSLNNRGNNEQFF
TRBV5-5,14,.,TRBD1,TRBJ1-3,TGTGCCAGCAGCTTTACGGGACAGACAAACACCATATATTTT,CASSFTGQTNTIYF
TRBV20-1,17,.,TRBD2,TRBJ2-3,TGCAGTGCTAGAGATCTGAGGCGGGGGGAGGGTCGGGGTACGCAGTATTTT,CSARDLRRGEGRGTQYF
TRBV7-2,18,.,.,TRBJ2-3,TGTGCCAGCAGCTTTTTTTTTGGGGACCAAACAGGGTCGGATACGCAGTATTTT,CASSFFFGDQTGSDTQYF
TRBV7-2,13,.,.,TRBJ2-3,TGTGCCAGCAGCCCGGACCCGTCGGATACGCAGTATTTT,CASSPDPSDTQYF
TRBV7-2,14,.,.,TRBJ2-5,TGTGCCAGCAGCTTATACGGGGGCCCTTGGGAGCAGTACTTC,CASSLYGGPWEQYF
TRBV30,13,.,.,TRBJ2-5,TGTGCCTGGTCACAGAAAGGGGCCGCAGGGCAGTACTTC,CAWSQKGAAGQYF
TRBV29-1,15,.,TRBD1,TRBJ2-7,TGCAGCGTGCAATTCACCGGGACAGGGGGCCACGAGCAGTACTTC,CSVQFTGTGGHEQYF
TRBV27,18,.,.,TRBJ1-4,TGTGCCAGCAGTTTATTAGGTCGACAGACACGAGGGGATGAAAAACTGTTTTTT,CASSLLGRQTRGDEKLFF
TRBV18,14,.,.,TRBJ2-1,TGTGCCAGCTCACCGGGGAGCTTCGGGAATGAGCAGTTCTTC,CASSPGSFGNEQFF
TRBV6-2/TRBV6-3,15,few,.,TRBJ2-7,TGTGCCAGCAGTTACTCGTTCAGGGGTCCCTACGAGCAGTACTTC,CASSYSFRGPYEQYF
TRBV5-6,13,few,.,TRBJ2-5,TGTGCCAGCAGCTTGATGGGTATGGAGACCCAGTACTTC,CASSLMGMETQYF
TRBV4-2,13,.,.,TRBJ1-1,TGTGCCAGCAGCCAAGTCCGGGGGTTTGAAGCTTTCTTT,CASSQVRGFEAFF
TRBV28,17,.,.,TRBJ1-5,TGTGCCAGCAGAACCCGGGGTGCGAAAAATGGCAATCAGCCCCAGCATTTT,CASRTRGAKNGNQPQHF
TRBV20-1,15,few,.,TRBJ1-3,TGCAGTGCTAGAGACCCAACCGGGCCTGGAAACACCATATATTTT,CSARDPTGPGNTIYF
TRBV27,17,.,TRBD2,TRBJ2-7,TGTGCCAGCAGTTCCCCTCTCACATCGGGGGGGCTAGGCGAGCAGTACTTC,CASSSPLTSGGLGEQYF
TRBV7-9,14,.,TRBD1,TRBJ1-2,TGTGCCAGCAGCTTGCCCAACAGGGGGGATGGCTACACCTTC,CASSLPNRGDGYTF
TRBV5-1,14,.,TRBD1,TRBJ1-2,TGTGCCAGCAGCCGTCGGACAGGGGGCGATGGCTACACCTTC,CASSRRTGGDGYTF
TRBV2,14,.,.,TRBJ1-2,TGTGCCAGCAACGTAGGGGGGACGGGGTATGGCTACACCTTC,CASNVGGTGYGYTF
TRBV20-1,11,many,.,TRBJ2-1,TGCAGTGCTAGTCAGGGCTATGAGCAGTTCTTC,CSASQGYEQFF
TRBV3-1,17,.,TRBD2,TRBJ2-7,TGTGCCAGCAGCCAAGAACTCGAAGCGGGGAGGATCTACGAGCAGTACTTC,CASSQELEAGRIYEQYF
TRBV12-3/TRBV12-4,11,.,.,TRBJ2-2,TGTGCCACCTGGAACACCGGGGAGCTGTTTTTT,CATWNTGELFF
TRBV20-1,13,few,.,TRBJ1-1,TGCAGTGCTAGCGGCGGGGGGCCCACTGAAGCTTTCTTT,CSASGGGPTEAFF
TRBV20-1,14,.,.,TRBJ2-7,TGCAGTGCAGATGGGGGCCGAGACTCCTACGAGCAGTACTTC,CSADGGRDSYEQYF
TRBV5-6,15,few,.,TRBJ2-5,TGTGCCAGCAGCCCGAGACGGATTAACCAAGAGACCCAGTACTTC,CASSPRRINQETQYF
TRBV12-3/TRBV12-4,17,.,TRBD2,TRBJ2-2,TGTGCCAGCAGTAAGTTAGGGAGGGACTCGAACACCGGGGAGCTGTTTTTT,CASSKLGRDSNTGELFF
TRBV20-1,13,.,.,TRBJ1-2,TGCAGTGCTAGAGGAAAAAAGGACTATGGCTACACCTTC,CSARGKKDYGYTF
TRBV9,14,few,.,TRBJ2-7,TGTGCCAGCAGCGTAGGATCCGGGGTTTACGAGCAGTACTTC,CASSVGSGVYEQYF
TRBV7-8,15,.,.,TRBJ2-1,TGTGCCAGCAGCCCGTACAGGGAAAACCGAAATGAGCAGTTCTTC,CASSPYRENRNEQFF
TRBV29-1,14,.,TRBD2,TRBJ2-7,TGCAGCGTTATGACTAGCAGGAGGGTTAATGAGCAGTACTTC,CSVMTSRRVNEQYF
TRBV15,16,few,TRBD1,TRBJ2-4,TGTGCCACCAGCCGATCAGGACAGGGGACCAAAAACATTCAGTACTTC,CATSRSGQGTKNIQYF
TRBV5-1,14,.,.,TRBJ2-4,TGCGCCAGCAGCTTGGCACTCGGACAGAACATTCAGTACTTC,CASSLALGQNIQYF
TRBV14,15,.,.,TRBJ2-7,TGTGCCAGCAGCCCCCCCGGGGAAGCGTCCTACGAGCAGTACTTC,CASSPPGEASYEQYF
TRBV4-3,13,.,.,TRBJ2-2,TGTGCCAGCAGCAGGGGTTTCACCGGGGAGCTGTTTTTT,CASSRGFTGELFF
TRBV7-2,14,.,.,TRBJ2-5,TGTGCCTGCAGCAGGGAAACAGAACAAGAGACCCAGTACTTC,CACSRETEQETQYF
TRBV11-2,14,.,.,TRBJ2-3,TGTGCCAGCAGGGATACTACAAGCACAGATACGCAGTATTTT,CASRDTTSTDTQYF
TRBV10-3,14,.,.,TRBJ1-6,TGTGCCATCAGTGTTGGGGGGCCCAATTCACCCCTCCACTTT,CAISVGGPNSPLHF